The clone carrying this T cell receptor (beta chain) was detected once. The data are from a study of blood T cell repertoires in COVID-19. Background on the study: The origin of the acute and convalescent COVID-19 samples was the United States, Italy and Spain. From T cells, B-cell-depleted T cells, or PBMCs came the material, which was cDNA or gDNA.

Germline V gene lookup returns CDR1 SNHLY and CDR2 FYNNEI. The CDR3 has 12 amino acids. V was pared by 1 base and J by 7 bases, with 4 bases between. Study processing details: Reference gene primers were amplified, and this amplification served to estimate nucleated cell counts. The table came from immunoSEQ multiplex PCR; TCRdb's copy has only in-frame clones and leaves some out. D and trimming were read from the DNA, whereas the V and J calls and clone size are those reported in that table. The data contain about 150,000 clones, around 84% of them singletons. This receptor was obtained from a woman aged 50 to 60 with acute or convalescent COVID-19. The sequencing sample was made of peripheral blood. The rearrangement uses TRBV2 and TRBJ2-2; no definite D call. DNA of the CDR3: TGTGCCAGCAGTGAAGGAGGCGGGGAGCTGTTTTTT. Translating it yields CASSEGGGELFF.